These T cell receptor beta chains were read from a single sample in a study of blood T cell repertoires in COVID-19. Assay: immunoSEQ multiplex PCR; the TCRdb copy retains only in-frame clones and omits some. The profile shows roughly 100,000 clones, more than 85% of them singletons. The specimen was peripheral blood. All receptors derive from a man aged 50-60 years with active or convalescent COVID-19. Each CDR3 is given with its conserved first and last residue.

len: 16; v_gene: TRBV9; CDR3aa: CASSVVGAGGGETQYF
len: 10; v_gene: TRBV19; CDR3aa: CATSRGRAFF
len: 13; v_gene: TRBV6-1; CDR3aa: CASSETGDYGYTF
len: 14; v_gene: TRBV3-1/TRBV3-2; CDR3aa: CASTLRGGNYGYTF
len: 13; v_gene: TRBV2; CDR3aa: CASSDSNTGELFF
len: 18; v_gene: TRBV19; CDR3aa: CASSIQAGRASGANVLTF
len: 15; v_gene: TRBV7-2; CDR3aa: CASSAGLAGGSEQYF
len: 19; v_gene: TRBV11-2; CDR3aa: CASSLDTRVGPTLQETQYF
len: 15; v_gene: TRBV3-1/TRBV3-2; CDR3aa: CASSVERGGTDTQYF
len: 14; v_gene: TRBV10-3; CDR3aa: CAISTSGGAETQYF
len: 14; v_gene: TRBV5-8; CDR3aa: CASSRTSGEETQYF
len: 14; v_gene: TRBV27; CDR3aa: CASSLGQGTPEAFF
len: 13; v_gene: TRBV14; CDR3aa: CASSQYQGYGYTF
len: 13; v_gene: TRBV3-1/TRBV3-2; CDR3aa: CASTPGGPNGYTF
len: 13; v_gene: TRBV6-2/TRBV6-3; CDR3aa: CASSYPSNQPQHF
len: 13; v_gene: TRBV12-3/TRBV12-4; CDR3aa: CASSVLSRSPLHF
len: 16; v_gene: TRBV15; CDR3aa: CATSREVGAVNNEQFF
len: 14; v_gene: TRBV3-1/TRBV3-2; CDR3aa: CASSQVQGAGGYTF
len: 15; v_gene: TRBV7-9; CDR3aa: CASSSLYDRAETQYF
len: 15; v_gene: TRBV28; CDR3aa: CASSLYAAVVTEAFF
len: 16; v_gene: TRBV24-1; CDR3aa: CATSDRGAAGGYEQYF
len: 14; v_gene: TRBV6-5; CDR3aa: CASSYGPGLETQYF
len: 15; v_gene: TRBV9; CDR3aa: CASSVGVAGGNEQFF
len: 14; v_gene: TRBV27; CDR3aa: CASSLGRGTDTQYF
len: 14; v_gene: TRBV5-4; CDR3aa: CASSLKQNNSPLHF
len: 13; v_gene: TRBV28; CDR3aa: CASSFKQNTEAFF
len: 12; v_gene: TRBV7-9; CDR3aa: CATARGRTEAFF
len: 16; v_gene: TRBV19; CDR3aa: CASSPRDRTTNEKLFF
len: 21; v_gene: TRBV5-1; CDR3aa: CASSLLASGPMDASGANVLTF
len: 15; v_gene: TRBV19; CDR3aa: CASSFHRTEDRTQYF
len: 16; v_gene: TRBV6-6; CDR3aa: CASLGQGAYSNQPQHF
len: 17; v_gene: TRBV18; CDR3aa: CASSLTRTGGHNEKLFF
len: 15; v_gene: TRBV4-3; CDR3aa: CASSHLTGRGSPLHF
len: 15; v_gene: TRBV30; CDR3aa: CAWSTTVSYNSPLHF
len: 15; v_gene: TRBV11-3; CDR3aa: CASSVGRFRGETQYF
len: 12; v_gene: TRBV7-2; CDR3aa: CASSDGVYTQYF
len: 14; v_gene: TRBV6-6; CDR3aa: CASSFGTDGNTIYF
len: 16; v_gene: TRBV6-2/TRBV6-3; CDR3aa: CASRQNGQGATGELFF
len: 14; v_gene: TRBV7-8; CDR3aa: CASSLGQGASGYTF
len: 16; v_gene: TRBV4-1; CDR3aa: CASSPGQGASNQPQHF
len: 15; v_gene: TRBV28; CDR3aa: CASSPGTGISNEQFF
len: 14; v_gene: TRBV5-4; CDR3aa: CASSRTGGTDTQYF